This T cell receptor beta chain was sequenced for a study of regulatory T cells in long-lasting Graves disease. General study results and limits: Persistent disease was associated with favored TRBV28 usage and with favored use of TRBJ1-2 and TRBJ2-5.

The time point denotes: newly diagnosed GD, antithyroid drugs for less than 3 months. The TCR library was prepared using RNA isolated from PBMCs. As for this clonotype: Its antigen is unidentified.

Sequencing libraries for TCR beta were prepared with iRepertoire HTBI primers and Arm-PCR of CDR3 regions. TCRdb re-derived calls from the multiplex PCR reads in MiXCR, one entry per CDR3 protein. This sample has under 300,000 distinct CDR3 sequences; 20% occur once, and the top ten carry about 15%. V was clipped by 8 bases and J by 8 bases; unmatched bases: 14. There are 14 residues in the CDR3. CDR1 is LGHDT and CDR2 is YNNKEL in the germline V gene (reference sequence). This TCR was sampled from a female donor with Graves disease. The chain couples TRBV3-1 to TRBJ1-2, with 7 bases that match TRBD1. The starting material was peripheral blood mononuclear cells (PBMCs), obtained at new diagnosis, from a patient treated with antithyroid drugs. DNA of the CDR3: TGTGCCAGCTTGGGACAGTGGGACACGGGGGGCTACACCTTC. Amino acids: CASLGQWDTGGYTF. Full variable domain (remainder filled in from reference TRBV3-1 and TRBJ1-2): DTAVSQTPKYLVTQMGNDKSIKCEQNLGHDTMYWYKQDSKKFLKIMFSYNNKELIINETVPNRFSPKSPDKAHLNLHINSLELGDSAVYFCASLGQWDTGGYTFGSGTRLTVV.